The 30 T cell receptor beta chains in this list originate from one sample, sequenced in a study. TCRdb re-called the RT-PCR reads with MiXCR, one entry per CDR3 protein. The data hold about 680,000 distinct CDR3 sequences, with approximately 15% observed a single time. Input material: memory CD4+ T cells from blood. The source of these receptors is a female donor in good health, serving as a healthy control.

The V gene is TRBV2, the J gene TRBJ2-1; 7 bases are a match to TRBD2. The CDR3 loop spans 16 amino acids. V dropped 7 bases and J dropped 10; count of bases not matched to a gene: 19. In germline, CDR1 is SNHLY, CDR2 FYNNEI. The CDR3 loop is CASMTTPGLRTWEQFF. The CDR3 nucleotides are TGTGCCAGCATGACAACCCCGGGACTAAGAACATGGGAGCAGTTCTTC.

The rearrangement links TRBV15 to TRBJ1-1; tentatively, D is TRBD1 (6 bases). There are 14 residues in the CDR3. The V and J ends lost 0 bases and 5 bases respectively, with 10 bases between them. Germline V gene data show CDR1 as LNHNV and CDR2 as YYDKDF (reference sequence). The CDR3 nucleotides read TGTGCCACCAGCAGAGACAGGGGTAGAACTGAAGCTTTCTTT. Its translation is CATSRDRGRTEAFF.

CDR3 residues: CASAPGRGVYEQYF. Written as DNA, the CDR3 is TGTGCCAGCGCACCTGGTCGGGGGGTCTACGAGCAGTACTTC. The chain employs TRBV12-3 or TRBV12-4 and TRBJ2-7; 7 nucleotides line up with TRBD2. The CDR3 is 14 amino acids. J was trimmed by 3 bases and V by 8 bases; bases with no gene match: 10.

This chain links TRBV25-1 with TRBJ2-5, with TRBD1 matching 8 bases. This CDR3 is 17 amino acids long. Germline V gene sequence: CDR1 MGHDK, CDR2 SYGVNS. V lost 4 bases, J lost 1 base, and 11 bases stayed unmatched. The CDR3 is CASSAQGASLRQETQYF. Here the CDR3 DNA reads TGTGCCAGCAGTGCCCAGGGGGCTTCCCTCCGCCAAGAGACCCAGTACTTC.

In DNA form, the CDR3 reads TGTGCCAGCAGTCCCCGACAGGCTTACAATGAGCAGTTCTTC. Its protein product is CASSPRQAYNEQFF. V and J are TRBV6-1 and TRBJ2-1; D is perhaps TRBD1 (6 bases). The CDR3 sequence is 14 residues long. The germline gives CDR1 MNHNS, CDR2 SASEGT. Trimming cost V 5 bases and J 4 bases, with 12 bases left between them.

This clonotype was detected ten times or more. The chain combines TRBV7-3 with TRBJ1-5; D unclear. The V end was cut by 2 bases, the J end by 6 bases, with 8 bases between. The CDR3 is made up of 13 amino acids. Germline V lookup: CDR1 SGHTA, CDR2 FQGTGA. Here the CDR3 reads CASSLQSGQPQHF. CDR3 nucleotides: TGTGCCAGCAGCTTACAATCGGGTCAGCCCCAGCATTTT.

This chain joins TRBV6-5 and TRBJ1-6; D uncertain. The CDR3 sequence is 15 residues long. Per germline, CDR1 MNHEY and CDR2 SVGAGI. V was cut by 6 bases and J by 10 bases, with 19 bases left in between. The CDR3 sequence: CASRGITASRSPLHF. The CDR3 DNA reads as TGTGCCAGCAGGGGTATTACAGCCTCTCGGTCACCCCTCCACTTT.

The rearrangement links TRBV5-1 to TRBJ1-1; D gene ambiguous. CDR3 length: 15 residues. V was trimmed by 0 bases and J by 1 base, leaving 10 bases between them. The germline gives CDR1 SGHRS, CDR2 YFSETQ. The CDR3 coding sequence is TGCGCCAGCAGCTTGGCCGGCAGATCGAACACTGAAGCTTTCTTT. Residues: CASSLAGRSNTEAFF.

V is TRBV7-3 and J is TRBJ1-2; unclear D gene. The V gene lost 1 base and the J gene lost 0 bases, with 6 bases spanning the gap. Per germline, CDR1 SGHTA and CDR2 FQGTGA. The CDR3 loop spans 14 amino acids. The CDR3 sequence is CASSLNPANYGYTF. The CDR3 nucleotides are TGTGCCAGCAGCTTAAACCCAGCTAACTATGGCTACACCTTC.

This clonotype appeared many times. The rearrangement joins TRBV18 to TRBJ2-5, with TRBD1 matching 9 bases. The CDR3 has 15 amino acids. Trimming at V came to 2 bases and at J to 5 bases, leaving 6 bases not matched to a gene. CDR1 and CDR2 from the germline V gene are KGHSH and LQKENI. DNA for the CDR3: TGTGCCAGCTCACCAAGGACAGGGGTTGGTGAGACCCAGTACTTC. It codes for CASSPRTGVGETQYF.

In this sample, this clonotype turned up a few times. V is TRBV6-2 or TRBV6-3 and J is TRBJ1-3; D not resolved. V lost 5 bases and J lost 0, with 11 bases in between. Germline assignment: CDR1 MNHEY and CDR2 SVGEGT. The CDR3 length is 15 residues. CDR3 nucleotide sequence: TGTGCCAGCAGTGAAAGAAGTAGCTCTGGAAACACCATATATTTT. Amino acids: CASSERSSSGNTIYF.

V is TRBV9 and J is TRBJ2-3; perhaps D is TRBD1 or TRBD2 (5 bases each). CDR3 length: 21 amino acids. Trimming removed 0 bases at V and 0 bases at J, with 26 bases between. Germline V gene data show CDR1 as SGDLS and CDR2 as YYNGEE. The CDR3 loop reads CASSVATGGFGPPSSTDTQYF. The CDR3 DNA is TGTGCCAGCAGCGTAGCCACAGGAGGTTTTGGCCCCCCATCTAGCACAGATACGCAGTATTTT. Looking up the rest from reference TRBV9 and TRBJ2-3 gives the full variable domain: DSGVTQTPKHLITATGQRVTLRCSPRSGDLSVYWYQQSLDQGLQFLIQYYNGEERAKGNILERFSAQQFPDLHSELNLSSLELGDSALYFCASSVATGGFGPPSSTDTQYFGPGTRLTVL.

This clonotype was counted between two and nine times. The rearrangement uses TRBV5-1 and TRBJ2-7; D may be TRBD1 (5 bases). CDR3 length equals 14 residues. Trimming cost V 0 bases and J 3 bases, with 10 bases left between them. Germline CDR1 and CDR2: SGHRS and YFSETQ. The CDR3 loop is CASSLALTDYEQYF. As DNA, the CDR3 is TGCGCCAGCAGCTTGGCCCTGACAGACTACGAGCAGTACTTC.

The gene calls are TRBV15 and TRBJ1-2; 10 bases align to TRBD1. Germline trimming cut 1 base from V and 6 bases from J; bases unmatched to any gene: 5. The germline CDR1 and CDR2 sequences are LNHNV and YYDKDF (reference sequence). This CDR3 has 15 amino acids. The CDR3 spells CATSRGQGASDGYTF. The DNA for the CDR3 is TGTGCCACCAGCAGAGGACAGGGGGCTAGTGATGGCTACACCTTC. Full variable domain (outside the CDR3, taken from reference TRBV15 and TRBJ1-2): DAMVIQNPRYQVTQFGKPVTLSCSQTLNHNVMYWYQQKSSQAPKLLFHYYDKDFNNEADTPDNFQSRRPNTSFCFLDIRSPGLGDTAMYLCATSRGQGASDGYTFGSGTRLTVV.

This clonotype was counted many times. The V gene is TRBV4-3, the J gene TRBJ2-1, with D possibly TRBD2 on 5 matching bases. This CDR3 region has 15 residues. In germline, CDR1 is LGHNA, CDR2 YSLEER. Deletions cut 4 bases from V and 7 bases from J, with 17 bases between. This CDR3 is CASSLERASGNEQFF. DNA for the CDR3: TGCGCCAGCAGCCTTGAGAGGGCCTCAGGAAATGAGCAGTTCTTC.

This chain uses TRBV12-3 or TRBV12-4 with TRBJ2-4; D is possibly TRBD1 or TRBD2 (5 bases each). Trimming left V 7 bases short and J 1 base short, with 8 bases between. The CDR3 sequence is 13 residues long. The CDR3 reads CASTEGAKNIQYF. CDR3 bases: TGTGCCAGCACCGAGGGGGCCAAAAACATTCAGTACTTC.

This chain joins TRBV5-1 and TRBJ2-7; D assignment may be TRBD1 or TRBD2 (5 bases each). This CDR3 spans 13 amino acids. V dropped 4 bases and J dropped 7 bases, with 15 bases sitting between them. CDR1 and CDR2 from the germline V gene are SGHRS and YFSETQ. CDR3: CASSNGTTGEQYF. The CDR3 DNA is TGCGCCAGCAGCAACGGGACCACGGGGGAGCAGTACTTC.

Ten or more counts support this clonotype. The CDR3 nucleotides are TGCAGTGCTACAGGGCTGAGGGCAGGGGACAATGAGCAGTTCTTC. It is translated as CSATGLRAGDNEQFF. The chain recombines TRBV20-1 with TRBJ2-1; D perhaps matches TRBD1 (6 bases). Germline CDR1 is DFQATT and CDR2 is SNEGSKA (reference sequence). V was pared by 4 bases and J by 5 bases, with 18 bases between. The CDR3 contains 15 residues.

This chain joins TRBV5-1 and TRBJ2-2; D perhaps matches TRBD1 (5 bases). Trimming removed 1 base at V and 4 bases at J, with 11 bases between. CDR1 and CDR2 (germline): SGHRS, YFSETQ. The CDR3 is 15 amino acids. The CDR3 coding sequence is TGCGCCAGCAGCTTGTCCCAGGGCCGCACCGGGGAGCTGTTTTTT. Encoded protein: CASSLSQGRTGELFF.

This clonotype was seen only a few times. The chain combines TRBV4-2 with TRBJ1-5; the D is unclear. Trimming left V 1 base short and J 6 bases short, with 10 bases between. The CDR3 length is 14 residues. From germline, CDR1 is LGHNA and CDR2 YNFKEQ. The CDR3 DNA reads TGTGCCAGCAGCCAAGCCCAGGACCTTCAGCCCCAGCATTTT. Translating gives CASSQAQDLQPQHF.

The chain has TRBV7-2 and TRBJ2-7; TRBD1 agrees at 9 bases. CDR3 length equals 13 residues. Germline V gene data show CDR1 as SGHTA and CDR2 as FQGNSA. J gave up 7 bases and V 3 bases, and 4 bases lay outside the gene matches. DNA of the CDR3: TGTGCCAGCAGCTTTAACAGGGGGCAAGAGCAGTACTTC. Residues: CASSFNRGQEQYF.

In this sample, this clonotype turned up a few times. The V gene is TRBV6-2 or TRBV6-3, the J gene TRBJ2-5; weak D call: TRBD1 (6 bases). The CDR3 length is 12 residues. Trimming cost V 6 bases and J 3 bases, with 8 bases left between them. Germline loops: CDR1 MNHEY, CDR2 SVGEGT. The DNA for the CDR3 is TGTGCCAGCAGCCACAGGGAAGAGACCCAGTACTTC. This encodes CASSHREETQYF.

This clonotype occurred a few times. The V and J genes are TRBV7-2 and TRBJ2-3; 10 nucleotides match TRBD2. The CDR3 length is 15 residues. With V trimmed by 5 bases and J by 5 bases, 7 bases remained unmatched. Germline-derived CDR1 and CDR2 are SGHTA and FQGNSA. The CDR3, as DNA: TGTGCCAGCAGCCGGGACTTAGCGGGAGGAGATACGCAGTATTTT. It codes for CASSRDLAGGDTQYF.

This clonotype was detected a few times. The chain joins TRBV21-1 to TRBJ2-7; TRBD1, the D gene given by the table, was not confirmed from the DNA. TRBV21-1 is listed as a pseudogene. The CDR3 contains 16 residues. The CDR3 sequence: CASSNEPGGRPYEQYF. As DNA, the CDR3 is TGTGCCAGCAGCAACGAACCAGGGGGTAGACCCTACGAGCAGTACTTC.

This clonotype showed up just a few times. This sequence joins TRBV24-1 and TRBJ1-5, with D uncertain. CDR3 length: 13 amino acids. Trimming removed 6 bases at V and 4 bases at J, with 9 bases between. CDR1 is KGHDR and CDR2 is SFDVKD in the germline V gene. DNA for the CDR3: TGTGCCACCAGTTCCCAGCCAAATCAGCCCCAGCATTTT. It specifies CATSSQPNQPQHF.

This clonotype was counted at least ten times. The chain employs TRBV5-1 and TRBJ2-1; D is unclear. Trimming cost V 9 bases and J 10 bases, with 20 bases left between them. Germline CDR1 reads SGHRS; CDR2 reads YFSETQ. The CDR3 contains 13 residues. The CDR3 sequence is CATHYVPPREQFF. The DNA of the CDR3 is TGCGCCACCCATTATGTGCCCCCCCGCGAGCAGTTCTTC. Full variable domain (outside the CDR3, taken from reference TRBV5-1 and TRBJ2-1): KAGVTQTPRYLIKTRGQQVTLSCSPISGHRSVSWYQQTPGQGLQFLFEYFSETQRNKGNFPGRFSGRQFSNSRSEMNVSTLELGDSALYLCATHYVPPREQFFGPGTRLTVL.

This clonotype was observed a handful of times. V is TRBV2 and J is TRBJ1-2; perhaps TRBD1 as D (6 bases). In germline, CDR1 is SNHLY, CDR2 FYNNEI. This CDR3 comprises 14 residues. V lost 6 bases to trimming and J lost 4 bases, with 15 bases between them. DNA of the CDR3: TGTGCCAGCAGAATTACAGGGCTAGGCTATGGCTACACCTTC. This encodes CASRITGLGYGYTF.

This clonotype was observed a handful of times. This rearrangement joins TRBV15 to TRBJ2-1; D remains ambiguous. The CDR3 has 16 amino acids. From germline, CDR1 is LNHNV and CDR2 YYDKDF (reference sequence). V dropped 3 bases and J dropped 9 bases, with 21 bases sitting between them. The CDR3 sequence: CATSSTYSTPLSEQFF. CDR3 nucleotides: TGTGCCACCAGCAGTACTTATAGTACTCCCCTCAGTGAGCAGTTCTTC.

This chain uses TRBV20-1 with TRBJ2-5, with 7 bases lining up with TRBD1. Germline values: CDR1 DFQATT, CDR2 SNEGSKA (reference sequence). V was pared by 1 base and J by 9 bases, with 20 bases of the junction left unmatched. CDR3 length: 17 residues. For the CDR3, the DNA is TGCAGTGCTAGAGGAGCACCCGGGACAGCCCGTCCTGACGCCCAGTACTTC. It encodes CSARGAPGTARPDAQYF.

Ten or more counts support this clonotype. V and J are TRBV30 and TRBJ2-1; 10 bases align to TRBD2. The V and J ends lost 2 bases and 0 bases, in that order; junction bases with no gene match: 4. Germline CDR1 and CDR2: GTSNPN and SVGIG (reference sequence). CDR3 length: 16 amino acids. CDR3 bases: TGTGCCTGGAGTAATGGACTAGCGGTCTCCTACAATGAGCAGTTCTTC. Translating gives CAWSNGLAVSYNEQFF. Complete variable domain (other parts from reference TRBV30 and TRBJ2-1): SQTIHQWPATLVQPVGSPLSLECTVEGTSNPNLYWYRQAAGRGLQLLFYSVGIGQISSEVPQNLSASRPQDRQFILSSKKLLLSDSGFYLCAWSNGLAVSYNEQFFGPGTRLTVL.